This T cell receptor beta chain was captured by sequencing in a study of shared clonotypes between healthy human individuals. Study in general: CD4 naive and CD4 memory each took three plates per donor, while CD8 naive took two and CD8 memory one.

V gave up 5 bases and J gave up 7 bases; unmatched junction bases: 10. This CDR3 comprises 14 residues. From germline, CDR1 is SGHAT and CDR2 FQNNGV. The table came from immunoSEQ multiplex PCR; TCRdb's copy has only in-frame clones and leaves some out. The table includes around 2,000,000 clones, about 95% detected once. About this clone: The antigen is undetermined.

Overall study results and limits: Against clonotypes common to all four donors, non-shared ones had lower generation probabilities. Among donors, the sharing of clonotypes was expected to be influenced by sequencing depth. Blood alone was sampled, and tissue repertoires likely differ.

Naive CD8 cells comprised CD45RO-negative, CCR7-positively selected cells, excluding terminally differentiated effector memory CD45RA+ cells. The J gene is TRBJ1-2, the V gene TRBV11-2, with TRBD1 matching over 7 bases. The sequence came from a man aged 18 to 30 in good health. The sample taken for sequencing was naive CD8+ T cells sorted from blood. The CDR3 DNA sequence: TGTGCCAGCAGCCCACCGGGACAGTTTGGTGGCTACACCTTC. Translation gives CASSPPGQFGGYTF.